The sequence of this T cell receptor (beta chain) was determined in a study of T cell responses to AZD1222 COVID-19 vaccine. The protocol was immunoSEQ multiplex PCR, while the TCRdb copy is restricted to in-frame clones and leaves out a portion. Found here are under 150,000 clones, over 85% of them singletons; the top ten hold 5% to 5.5%. The CDR3 extends over 15 amino acids. V trimming: 5 bases; J trimming: 8 bases; junction bases outside the gene matches: 7. Germline-derived CDR1 and CDR2 are MNHEY and SVGAGI. This material consisted of peripheral blood, taken on day 0 of AZD1222 vaccination. This chain joins TRBV6-5 and TRBJ2-1; 12 bases line up with TRBD2. This clonotype was obtained from an adult in good health. The CDR3 spells CASSPRLAGVYEQFF. The CDR3 DNA is TGTGCCAGCAGTCCTCGACTAGCGGGAGTCTATGAGCAGTTCTTC.